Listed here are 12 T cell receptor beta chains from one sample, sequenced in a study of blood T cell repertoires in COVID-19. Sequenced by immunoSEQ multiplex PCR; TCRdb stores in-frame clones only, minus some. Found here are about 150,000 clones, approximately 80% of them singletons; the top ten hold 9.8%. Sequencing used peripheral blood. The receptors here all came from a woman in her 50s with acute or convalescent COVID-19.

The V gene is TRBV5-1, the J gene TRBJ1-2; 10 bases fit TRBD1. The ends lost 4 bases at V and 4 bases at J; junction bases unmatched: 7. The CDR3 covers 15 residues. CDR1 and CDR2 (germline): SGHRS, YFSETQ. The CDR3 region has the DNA TGCGCCAGCAGCGGAGGGACAGGGGCCGGCTATGGCTACACCTTC. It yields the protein CASSGGTGAGYGYTF. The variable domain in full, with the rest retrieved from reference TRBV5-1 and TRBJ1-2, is KAGVTQTPRYLIKTRGQQVTLSCSPISGHRSVSWYQQTPGQGLQFLFEYFSETQRNKGNFPGRFSGRQFSNSRSEMNVSTLELGDSALYLCASSGGTGAGYGYTFGSGTRLTVV.

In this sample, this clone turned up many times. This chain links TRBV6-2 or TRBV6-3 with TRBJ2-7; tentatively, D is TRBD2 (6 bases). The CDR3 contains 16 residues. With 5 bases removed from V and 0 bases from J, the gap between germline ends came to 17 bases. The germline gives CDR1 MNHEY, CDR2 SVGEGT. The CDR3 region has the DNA TGTGCCAGCAGTAACCGACAGAGTAGCGGCTCCTACGAGCAGTACTTC. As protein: CASSNRQSSGSYEQYF.

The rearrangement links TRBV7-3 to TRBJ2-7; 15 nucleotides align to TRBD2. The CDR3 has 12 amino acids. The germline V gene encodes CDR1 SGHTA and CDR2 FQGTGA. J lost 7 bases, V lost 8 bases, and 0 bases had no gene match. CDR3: CASGLAGGEQYF. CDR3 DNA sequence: TGTGCCAGCGGACTAGCGGGAGGGGAGCAGTACTTC.

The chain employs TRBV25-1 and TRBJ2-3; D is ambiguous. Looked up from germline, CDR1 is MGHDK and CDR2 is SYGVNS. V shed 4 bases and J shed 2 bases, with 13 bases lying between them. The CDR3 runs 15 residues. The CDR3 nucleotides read TGTGCCAGCAGTGCGCCTACTATTCTCACAGATACGCAGTATTTT. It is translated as CASSAPTILTDTQYF.

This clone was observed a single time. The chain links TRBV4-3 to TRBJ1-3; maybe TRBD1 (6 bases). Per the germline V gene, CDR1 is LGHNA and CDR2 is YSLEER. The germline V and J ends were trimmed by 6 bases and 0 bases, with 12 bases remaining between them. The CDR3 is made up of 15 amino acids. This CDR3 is CASRRLDSSGNTIYF. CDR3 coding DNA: TGCGCCAGCAGACGTCTGGACAGCTCTGGAAACACCATATATTTT.

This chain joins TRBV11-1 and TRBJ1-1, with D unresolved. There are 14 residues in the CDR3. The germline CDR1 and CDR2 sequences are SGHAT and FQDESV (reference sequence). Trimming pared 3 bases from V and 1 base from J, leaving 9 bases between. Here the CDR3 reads CASSFFLWNTEAFF. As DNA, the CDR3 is TGTGCCAGCAGCTTCTTTCTCTGGAACACTGAAGCTTTCTTT. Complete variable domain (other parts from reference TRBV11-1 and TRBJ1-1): EAEVAQSPRYKITEKSQAVAFWCDPISGHATLYWYRQILGQGPELLVQFQDESVVDDSQLPKDRFSAERLKGVDSTLKIQPAELGDSAMYLCASSFFLWNTEAFFGQGTRLTVV.

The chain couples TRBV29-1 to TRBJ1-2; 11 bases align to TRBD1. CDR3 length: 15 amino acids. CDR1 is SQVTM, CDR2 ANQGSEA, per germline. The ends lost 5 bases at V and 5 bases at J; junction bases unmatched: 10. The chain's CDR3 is CSVSTGTGGGYGYTF. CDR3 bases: TGCAGCGTTAGTACCGGGACAGGGGGTGGTTATGGCTACACCTTC.

This CDR3 is CASSQDAGIHTDTQYF. The CDR3 DNA follows: TGCGCCAGCAGCCAAGATGCAGGAATCCACACAGATACGCAGTATTTT. The chain is built from TRBV4-3 and TRBJ2-3; unclear D gene. Trimming shortened V by 0 bases and J by 2 bases, and 12 bases separated the two germline ends. The CDR3 has 16 residues. Looked up from germline, CDR1 is LGHNA and CDR2 is YSLEER.

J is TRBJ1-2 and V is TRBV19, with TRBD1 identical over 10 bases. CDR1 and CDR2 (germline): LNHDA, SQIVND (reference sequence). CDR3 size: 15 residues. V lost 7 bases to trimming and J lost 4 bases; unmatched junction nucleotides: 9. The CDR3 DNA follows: TGTGCCAGTACTACCGGGACAGGGGTTTCCTATGGCTACACCTTC. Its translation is CASTTGTGVSYGYTF.

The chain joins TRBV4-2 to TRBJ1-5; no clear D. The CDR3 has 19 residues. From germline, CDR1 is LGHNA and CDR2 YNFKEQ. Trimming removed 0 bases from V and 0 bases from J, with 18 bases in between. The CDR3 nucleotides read TGTGCCAGCAGCCAAGATCCTACAGTCGGAGCGGATAGCAATCAGCCCCAGCATTTT. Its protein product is CASSQDPTVGADSNQPQHF.

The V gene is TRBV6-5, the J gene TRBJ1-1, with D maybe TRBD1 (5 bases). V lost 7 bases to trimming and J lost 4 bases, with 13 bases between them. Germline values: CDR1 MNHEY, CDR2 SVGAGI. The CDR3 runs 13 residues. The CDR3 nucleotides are TGTGCCAGCAAGCGGGGGGTCCCCACTGAAGCTTTCTTT. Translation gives CASKRGVPTEAFF.

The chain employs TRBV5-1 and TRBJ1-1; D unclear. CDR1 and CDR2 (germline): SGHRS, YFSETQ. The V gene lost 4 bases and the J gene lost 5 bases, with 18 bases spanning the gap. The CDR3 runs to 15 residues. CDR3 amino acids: CASSATLVARTEAFF. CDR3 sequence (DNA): TGCGCCAGCAGCGCGACGTTGGTGGCCAGGACTGAAGCTTTCTTT.